Listed here are 32 T cell receptor beta chains from one sample, sequenced in a study of cytomegalovirus exposure and HLA in healthy donors. Both 60 Vbeta primers and 13 Jbeta primers went into the PCR. Sequencing was performed with immunoSEQ multiplex PCR; in TCRdb, only in-frame clones are kept and a portion is missing. Seen here are around 91,000 clones, approximately 86% observed once, and the top ten hold approximately 10%. Sequences were obtained from PBMCs. Every receptor here comes from a man aged 25-45 years in good health and CMV-seropositive.

The CDR3 bases are TGTGCCAGCAGTTCGACAGGGGCCCCTCAAGAGACCCAGTACTTC. Translated: CASSSTGAPQETQYF. V usage is TRBV28 and J usage is TRBJ2-5; 8 bases map to TRBD1. The CDR3 sequence is 15 residues long. Germline V CDR1 and CDR2: MDHEN, SYDVKM. With V trimmed by 4 bases and J by 2 bases, 6 bases remained unmatched.

The rearrangement links TRBV11-2 to TRBJ2-1; 11 bases map to TRBD2. V lost 5 bases and J lost 7; bases outside the gene matches: 7. This CDR3 is built from 15 residues. Germline V gene sequence: CDR1 SGHAT, CDR2 FQNNGV. In DNA, the CDR3 is TGTGCCAGCAGCGTCACTAGCGGGAGTTTTAATGAGCAGTTCTTC. Protein: CASSVTSGSFNEQFF.

This clone has only one observation. V is TRBV7-9 and J is TRBJ1-5; D is possibly TRBD1 (6 bases). Trimming cost V 4 bases and J 4 bases, with 11 bases left between them. CDR3 length: 14 amino acids. Germline CDR1 and CDR2: SEHNR and FQNEAQ (reference sequence). The chain's CDR3 is CASSSIGGNQPQHF. In DNA, the CDR3 is TGTGCCAGCAGCTCGATAGGGGGTAATCAGCCCCAGCATTTT.

The chain recombines TRBV19 with TRBJ2-1; the match to TRBD1 covers 9 bases. Germline CDR1 and CDR2: LNHDA and SQIVND (reference sequence). V shed 1 base, J shed 10 bases, and the junction held 5 bases outside the gene matches. The CDR3 runs 14 residues. CDR3: CASSIAPGTGEQFF. The CDR3 coding sequence is TGTGCCAGTAGTATAGCACCCGGGACAGGGGAGCAGTTCTTC.

The V and J genes are TRBV6-1 and TRBJ1-1, with D unresolved. Trimming pared 7 bases from V and 1 base from J, leaving 10 bases between. The CDR3 runs 13 residues. Germline V gives CDR1 MNHNS, CDR2 SASEGT. CDR3 coding DNA: TGTGCCAGCACGGAGGATTGGAACACTGAAGCTTTCTTT. It yields the protein CASTEDWNTEAFF.

The gene calls are TRBV5-6 and TRBJ2-7; maybe TRBD1 (6 bases). Germline V gives CDR1 SGHDT, CDR2 YYEEEE. This CDR3 has 13 amino acids. V dropped 4 bases and J dropped 2 bases, with 10 bases sitting between them. In DNA form, the CDR3 reads TGTGCCAGCAGCCGGGACACCCCCTACGAGCAGTACTTC. Translation gives CASSRDTPYEQYF.

This clone appeared a few times. The rearrangement uses TRBV6-1 and TRBJ1-1; D might be TRBD1 (6 bases). From germline, CDR1 is MNHNS and CDR2 SASEGT. The CDR3 runs to 15 residues. Trimming stripped 1 base from V and 1 base from J, with 10 bases between. CDR3 amino acids: CASSEGGGGNTEAFF. The CDR3 DNA reads TGTGCCAGCAGTGAAGGGGGAGGGGGGAACACTGAAGCTTTCTTT.

The chain has TRBV7-9 and TRBJ1-3; 9 positions match TRBD1. CDR1 and CDR2 from the germline V gene are SEHNR and FQNEAQ (reference sequence). The CDR3 runs to 16 residues. The ends lost 4 bases at V and 0 bases at J; junction bases unmatched: 4. This CDR3 reads CASSSGQGSSGNTIYF. CDR3 in DNA: TGTGCCAGCAGCTCCGGACAGGGGAGCTCTGGAAACACCATATATTTT.

The chain recombines TRBV6-5 with TRBJ2-7; 9 bases align to TRBD1. Trimming removed 5 bases from V and 3 bases from J; junction bases left unmatched: 8. The CDR3 is made up of 15 amino acids. Germline assignment: CDR1 MNHEY and CDR2 SVGAGI. CDR3 DNA: TGTGCCAGCAGTGCCTCCGGGACAGGGCTCTACGAGCAGTACTTC. Amino acid sequence: CASSASGTGLYEQYF.

This CDR3 reads CASSQGGTSRTDTQYF. As DNA, the CDR3 is TGCGCCAGCAGCCAAGGGGGCACGTCCCGCACAGATACGCAGTATTTT. This chain connects TRBV4-1 to TRBJ2-3; TRBD1 might be the D (5 bases). Per the germline V gene, CDR1 is MGHRA and CDR2 is YSYEKL. V shed 1 base and J shed 1 base, with 12 bases lying between them. The CDR3 has 16 amino acids.

The chain carries TRBV5-8 and TRBJ2-7; TRBD1 matches at 7 bases. The CDR3 runs to 14 residues. The V gene's germline CDR1 is SGHTS and CDR2 YDEGEE. V shed 0 bases, J shed 3 bases, and the junction held 3 bases outside the gene matches. Here the CDR3 reads CASSLEGTVYEQYF. Written as DNA, the CDR3 is TGTGCCAGCAGCTTGGAAGGGACAGTCTACGAGCAGTACTTC.

Written as DNA, the CDR3 is TGCGCCAGCAGCTTGGTGGCCTCCCTGATAACAGATACGCAGTATTTT. Translating gives CASSLVASLITDTQYF. V and J are TRBV5-1 and TRBJ2-3, with D hard to call. CDR1 and CDR2 (germline): SGHRS, YFSETQ. Trimming took off 0 bases at V and 3 bases at J, with 14 bases between the two ends. CDR3 length equals 16 residues. Combining the CDR3 with reference TRBV5-1 and TRBJ2-3 gives the whole variable domain KAGVTQTPRYLIKTRGQQVTLSCSPISGHRSVSWYQQTPGQGLQFLFEYFSETQRNKGNFPGRFSGRQFSNSRSEMNVSTLELGDSALYLCASSLVASLITDTQYFGPGTRLTVL.

The V call is TRBV15, the J call TRBJ2-6, with 9 bases lining up with TRBD1. From germline, CDR1 is LNHNV and CDR2 YYDKDF (reference sequence). CDR3 length: 17 residues. The V segment lost 5 bases and the J segment 2 bases; nucleotides outside the gene matches: 7. The CDR3 is CATSRDRVSAGANVLTF. In nucleotides, the CDR3 is TGTGCCACCAGCCGGGACAGGGTCAGCGCTGGGGCCAACGTCCTGACTTTC.

Only one count was recorded for this clone. This chain uses TRBV11-2 with TRBJ2-2; 12 positions agree with TRBD2. This CDR3 region has 18 residues. V shed 4 bases and J 5 bases; nucleotides not matched to a gene: 11. CDR1 and CDR2 (germline): SGHAT, FQNNGV. The DNA for the CDR3 is TGTGCCAGCAGCTCTAGACTAGCGGGAGAGGGGGTTACCGGGGAGCTGTTTTTT. Its protein product is CASSSRLAGEGVTGELFF.

This clone was seen more than once but under ten times. This chain connects TRBV5-5 to TRBJ2-7; 10 nucleotides align to TRBD2. CDR3 length: 15 amino acids. Germline-derived CDR1 and CDR2 are SGHKS and YYEKEE (reference sequence). After removal of 2 bases from V and 4 bases from J, the junction contained 6 bases not matched to a gene. CDR3 loop: CASSFDGTSDYEQYF. The CDR3 nucleotides are TGTGCCAGCAGCTTCGACGGGACTAGCGATTACGAGCAGTACTTC.

The genes are TRBV10-3 and TRBJ2-7; 10 bases match TRBD2. Per germline, CDR1 ENHRY and CDR2 SYGVKD. V lost 6 bases to trimming and J lost 2 bases; unmatched junction nucleotides: 10. The CDR3 extends over 16 amino acids. CDR3 protein: CAISPVVGLATYEQYF. CDR3 DNA: TGTGCCATCAGCCCCGTGGTGGGACTAGCGACCTACGAGCAGTACTTC.

This chain uses TRBV19 with TRBJ2-1; 9 bases are a match to TRBD1. The J segment lost 3 bases and the V segment lost 7 bases, leaving 4 bases of the junction unmatched. CDR1 is LNHDA, CDR2 SQIVND, per germline (reference sequence). This CDR3 is 14 amino acids long. Written as DNA, the CDR3 is TGTGCCAGTAATACGGGACAGGGCTACAATGAGCAGTTCTTC. It specifies CASNTGQGYNEQFF.

The chain couples TRBV6-5 to TRBJ2-7; 9 positions agree with TRBD1. The V segment lost 0 bases and the J segment 0 bases; nucleotides outside the gene matches: 0. The CDR3 contains 15 residues. Germline lookup yields CDR1 MNHEY and CDR2 SVGAGI. The CDR3 spells CASSYSTGGSYEQYF. The CDR3 coding sequence is TGTGCCAGCAGTTACTCGACAGGGGGCTCCTACGAGCAGTACTTC.

The V gene is TRBV5-1, the J gene TRBJ2-7, with 10 bases lining up with TRBD1. Germline V gene sequence: CDR1 SGHRS, CDR2 YFSETQ. The ends lost 5 bases at V and 6 bases at J; junction bases unmatched: 14. This CDR3 is built from 16 residues. CDR3 region: CASSFNPGQGLTEQYF. The CDR3 DNA sequence: TGCGCCAGCAGTTTCAACCCGGGACAGGGGTTGACCGAGCAGTACTTC.

The chain is built from TRBV27 and TRBJ1-5; 11 nucleotides align to TRBD1. V dropped 0 bases and J dropped 2; count of bases not matched to a gene: 6. The CDR3 spans 18 residues. Germline-derived CDR1 and CDR2 are MNHEY and SMNVEV (reference sequence). The CDR3 nucleotides are TGTGCCAGCAGTTTATCGGGACAGGGGGACTGGGGCAATCAGCCCCAGCATTTT. This encodes CASSLSGQGDWGNQPQHF.

The rearrangement uses TRBV2 and TRBJ1-2; no reliable D call. Per the germline V gene, CDR1 is SNHLY and CDR2 is FYNNEI. The CDR3 totals 13 residues. Trimming removed 6 bases from V and 2 bases from J, with 10 bases in between. The CDR3 region is CASRISQNYGYTF. In DNA, the CDR3 is TGTGCCAGCAGGATCTCCCAGAACTATGGCTACACCTTC.

This clone was observed a few times. V usage is TRBV27 and J usage is TRBJ2-7, with D perhaps matching TRBD2 (5 bases). Per the germline V gene, CDR1 is MNHEY and CDR2 is SMNVEV (reference sequence). The V end was cut by 5 bases, the J end by 3 bases, with 11 bases between. The CDR3 length is 13 residues. The CDR3 DNA reads TGTGCCAGCAGTAACAGCGGAAACTACGAGCAGTACTTC. It specifies CASSNSGNYEQYF.

The chain recombines TRBV11-2 with TRBJ2-1, with TRBD1 matching 7 bases. The CDR3 length is 13 residues. CDR1 and CDR2 (germline): SGHAT, FQNNGV. V dropped 0 bases and J dropped 8; count of bases not matched to a gene: 1. The CDR3 protein is CASSLDQGDEQFF. CDR3 sequence (DNA): TGTGCCAGCAGCTTAGACCAGGGGGATGAGCAGTTCTTC.

In its sample, this clone was seen once. The chain employs TRBV30 and TRBJ2-5; D unclear. V lost 4 bases to trimming and J lost 1 base, with 13 bases between them. Looked up from germline, CDR1 is GTSNPN and CDR2 is SVGIG (reference sequence). CDR3 length: 14 amino acids. Here the CDR3 reads CAWTGVSFQETQYF. CDR3 nucleotides: TGTGCCTGGACAGGCGTAAGCTTCCAAGAGACCCAGTACTTC.

V usage is TRBV19 and J usage is TRBJ2-3; TRBD2 agrees at 8 bases. The CDR3 sequence is 13 residues long. Germline CDR1 and CDR2: LNHDA and SQIVND (reference sequence). V lost 6 bases, J lost 5 bases, and 4 bases stayed unmatched. CDR3 in DNA: TGTGCCAGTAGGAGCGGGAGTGGAGATACGCAGTATTTT. Its translation: CASRSGSGDTQYF. The full variable domain, completed using reference TRBV19 and TRBJ2-3, is DGGITQSPKYLFRKEGQNVTLSCEQNLNHDAMYWYRQDPGQGLRLIYYSQIVNDFQKGDIAEGYSVSREKKESFPLTVTSAQKNPTAFYLCASRSGSGDTQYFGPGTRLTVL.

The chain links TRBV4-1 to TRBJ2-7; 11 bases are shared with TRBD2. The CDR3 sequence is 15 residues long. CDR1 and CDR2 (germline): MGHRA, YSYEKL. V lost 1 base to trimming and J lost 2 bases; unmatched junction nucleotides: 1. For the CDR3, the DNA is TGCGCCAGCAGCCAAGTGGGACTAGCGGCCTACGAGCAGTACTTC. Translating it yields CASSQVGLAAYEQYF.

The V gene is TRBV21-1, the J gene TRBJ1-5; TRBD1, the table's D call, lacks a check against the DNA. TRBV21-1 is noted as a pseudogene. There are 17 residues in the CDR3. This chain's CDR3 is CASSKGRPDRSNQPQHF. In DNA, the CDR3 is TGTGCCAGCAGCAAAGGGCGACCGGACAGGAGCAATCAGCCCCAGCATTTT.

The CDR3: CASSPTVTDGEQFF. DNA of the CDR3: TGTGCCAGCAGCCCGACAGTTACGGACGGTGAGCAGTTCTTC. The chain is built from TRBV5-5 and TRBJ2-1; TRBD1 is a possible D gene (5 bases). Trimming left V 4 bases short and J 9 bases short, with 17 bases between. The CDR3 has 14 amino acids. Germline assignment: CDR1 SGHKS and CDR2 YYEKEE (reference sequence).

V usage is TRBV7-6 and J usage is TRBJ1-3; D gene ambiguous. The germline V and J ends were trimmed by 1 base and 1 base, with 17 bases remaining between them. Germline-derived CDR1 and CDR2 are SGHVS and FNYEAQ. This CDR3 has 18 amino acids. CDR3 DNA: TGTGCCAGCAGCTTAGATGGGTTTCACGAGGCGTCTGGAAACACCATATATTTT. This translates into CASSLDGFHEASGNTIYF.

This chain joins TRBV21-1 and TRBJ1-5; no check of the table's D call, TRBD1, against the DNA was made. TRBV21-1 is described as a pseudogene. This CDR3 region has 15 residues. The CDR3 reads CASSNRDRGNQPQHF. The CDR3, as DNA: TGTGCCAGCAGCAACCGGGACAGGGGCAATCAGCCCCAGCATTTT.

The chain employs TRBV6-5 and TRBJ2-3, with TRBD2 matching over 8 bases. Germline trimming cut 3 bases from V and 4 bases from J; bases unmatched to any gene: 6. The germline V gene has CDR1 MNHEY and CDR2 SVGAGI. The CDR3 has 15 amino acids. For the CDR3, the DNA is TGTGCCAGCAGTTATAGCGGGGCAGGAGCAGATACGCAGTATTTT. It specifies CASSYSGAGADTQYF.

The J gene is TRBJ1-1, the V gene TRBV18, with 9 bases identical to TRBD1. The V and J ends lost 4 bases and 11 bases, in that order; junction bases with no gene match: 8. The germline gives CDR1 KGHSH, CDR2 LQKENI. This CDR3 region has 13 residues. The CDR3 sequence: CASSQGRTGDAFF. As DNA, the CDR3 is TGTGCCAGCTCACAGGGGCGGACAGGGGACGCTTTCTTT. Full variable domain (missing parts from reference TRBV18 and TRBJ1-1): NAGVMQNPRHLVRRRGQEARLRCSPMKGHSHVYWYRQLPEEGLKFMVYLQKENIIDESGMPKERFSAEFPKEGPSILRIQQVVRGDSAAYFCASSQGRTGDAFFGQGTRLTVV.